This is a list of T cell receptor beta chains from one sample in a study of naive and memory T cell subsets. TCRdb processed the UMI-ligation and nested PCR reads anew with MiXCR; each CDR3 protein has one entry. The sample holds 9,500 to 10,000 distinct CDR3 sequences, around 5.5% seen once. Sequencing input: CD4+ TEMRA cells from blood. These receptor sequences come from a human donor in good health. Both conserved end residues are part of each CDR3. The D gene is left open where the match is weak. Rows give clone size only sometimes, using once, few, many, or a class for an expanded clone.

cdr3_length j_call v_call clone_size d_call cdr3_aa cdr3_nt
14 TRBJ2-2 TRBV5-1 many TRBD1 CASSPGTDTGELFF TGCGCCAGCAGCCCCGGGACAGACACCGGGGAGCTGTTTTTT
9 TRBJ2-3 TRBV7-9 many . CALTDTQYF TGTGCCCTGACAGATACGCAGTATTTT
13 TRBJ1-5 TRBV30 . TRBD1 CAWSPQGDQPQHF TGTGCCTGGAGTCCGCAGGGGGATCAGCCCCAGCATTTT
13 TRBJ2-5 TRBV27 many . CASSLVPGETQYF TGTGCCAGCAGTTTAGTTCCGGGGGAGACCCAGTACTTC
15 TRBJ2-1 TRBV29-1 . TRBD2 CSVESAGGGLNEQFF TGCAGCGTTGAGTCGGCGGGAGGGGGGCTCAATGAGCAGTTCTTC
14 TRBJ1-5 TRBV5-1 many . CASSLDGPNQPQHF TGCGCCAGCAGCTTGGACGGCCCCAATCAGCCCCAGCATTTT
15 TRBJ2-1 TRBV27 medium-sized . CAREIPGVARDEQFF TGTGCCAGGGAAATCCCCGGAGTAGCCAGGGATGAGCAGTTCTTC
13 TRBJ2-3 TRBV28 . . CAAAGLNTDTQYF TGTGCCGCCGCAGGGCTGAACACAGATACGCAGTATTTT
10 TRBJ2-1 TRBV20-1 . . CSARGPFQFF TGCAGTGCTAGAGGACCTTTTCAGTTCTTC
14 TRBJ1-2 TRBV12-3/TRBV12-4 many TRBD1 CASTVGGTVRGYTF TGTGCCAGCACCGTGGGCGGGACAGTACGCGGCTACACCTTC
13 TRBJ2-3 TRBV7-9 few . CASSASGVRVQYF TGTGCCAGCAGCGCTTCGGGGGTTCGTGTGCAGTATTTT
17 TRBJ1-1 TRBV6-2/TRBV6-3 many TRBD1 CASSLRGGPSGNTEAFF TGTGCCAGCAGCCTCAGAGGGGGCCCCAGCGGAAACACTGAAGCTTTCTTT
15 TRBJ2-1 TRBV7-2 few TRBD2 CASSLPGGIRGEQFF TGTGCCAGCAGCTTACCGGGAGGGATTAGGGGTGAGCAGTTCTTC
11 TRBJ1-1 TRBV18 many . CASRYGDEAFF TGTGCCAGCCGGTACGGGGATGAAGCTTTCTTT
16 TRBJ2-2 TRBV5-4 many TRBD1 CASSLTGTGGSGELFF TGTGCCAGCAGCTTAACCGGGACAGGGGGCTCCGGGGAGCTGTTTTTT
15 TRBJ2-7 TRBV12-3/TRBV12-4 many TRBD2 CASSPLAGGPNEQYF TGTGCCAGCAGTCCGTTAGCGGGAGGGCCCAACGAGCAGTACTTC
15 TRBJ1-2 TRBV6-2/TRBV6-3 few TRBD1 CASSSDRQGGYGYTF TGTGCCAGCAGTTCCGACCGACAGGGCGGCTATGGCTACACCTTC
15 TRBJ2-7 TRBV5-6 few TRBD1 CASSPARTGYYEQYF TGTGCCAGCAGCCCAGCCCGGACAGGGTACTACGAGCAGTACTTC
12 TRBJ2-2 TRBV20-1 many . CSAVTATGELFF TGCAGTGCCGTAACCGCCACCGGGGAGCTGTTTTTT
14 TRBJ1-5 TRBV2 many TRBD1 CASSADRVFQPQHF TGTGCCAGCAGTGCCGACAGGGTTTTTCAGCCCCAGCATTTT
15 TRBJ2-2 TRBV12-3/TRBV12-4 many . CASSLVRVNTGELFF TGTGCCAGCAGTTTAGTACGCGTGAACACCGGGGAGCTGTTTTTT
21 TRBJ2-6 TRBV13 few TRBD2 CASSRGLAGELLGAGANVLTF TGTGCCAGCAGCCGGGGACTAGCGGGGGAATTACTAGGCGCTGGGGCCAACGTCCTGACTTTC
18 TRBJ2-3 TRBV13 few TRBD2 CASSFLPLAGALTDTQYF TGTGCCAGCAGCTTCCTACCTCTAGCGGGAGCTCTCACAGATACGCAGTATTTT
15 TRBJ2-1 TRBV7-8 . TRBD2 CASSLGLAATNEQFF TGTGCCAGCAGCTTGGGACTAGCGGCCACTAATGAGCAGTTCTTC
19 TRBJ2-1 TRBV29-1 many . CSAPREFGGIPLSYNEQFF TGCAGCGCACCCCGAGAGTTTGGGGGGATACCACTCTCCTACAATGAGCAGTTCTTC
16 TRBJ1-5 TRBV6-2/TRBV6-3 many . CASSYSSSRGNQPQHF TGTGCCAGCAGTTACTCGAGTTCGAGGGGCAATCAGCCCCAGCATTTT
15 TRBJ1-1 TRBV14 . . CASSRTGLPGDEAFF TGTGCCAGCAGCCGGACCGGGCTCCCGGGGGATGAAGCTTTCTTT
17 TRBJ2-3 TRBV12-3/TRBV12-4 many TRBD2 CASSQGTSGSRTDTQYF TGTGCCAGCAGTCAAGGGACTAGCGGGAGTCGCACAGATACGCAGTATTTT
15 TRBJ2-7 TRBV6-6 . . CASSSRDRSSYGQYF TGTGCCAGCAGTTCCCGGGACCGGAGCTCCTACGGGCAGTACTTC
15 TRBJ1-3 TRBV14 many . CASSPTGRAGNTIYF TGTGCCAGCAGCCCCACCGGCAGGGCTGGAAACACCATATATTTT
14 TRBJ1-3 TRBV2 many . CASSSTGNGNTIYF TGTGCCAGCAGTAGTACAGGGAACGGAAACACCATATATTTT
15 TRBJ1-5 TRBV18 . . CASSLAGQRNQPQHF TGTGCCAGCTCACTCGCGGGACAACGCAATCAGCCCCAGCATTTT
15 TRBJ1-3 TRBV6-2/TRBV6-3 . . CASSYLSKSRNTIYF TGTGCCAGCAGTTACCTGTCTAAATCTCGAAACACCATATATTTT
15 TRBJ2-1 TRBV12-3/TRBV12-4 many . CASSARTSSYNEQFF TGTGCCAGCAGTGCTAGGACGTCCTCCTACAATGAGCAGTTCTTC
15 TRBJ1-5 TRBV20-1 medium-sized . CSVVLEGGGNQPQHF TGCAGTGTGGTTTTAGAGGGGGGCGGCAATCAGCCCCAGCATTTT
15 TRBJ1-4 TRBV20-1 . . CSANPAGPSNEKLFF TGCAGTGCTAACCCGGCCGGCCCCTCTAATGAAAAACTGTTTTTT
14 TRBJ2-3 TRBV12-5 many . CASGLERTTDTQYF TGTGCTAGTGGTTTGGAAAGGACCACAGATACGCAGTATTTT
15 TRBJ2-7 TRBV6-1 many . CASNTGGTLSYEQYF TGTGCCAGCAACACCGGAGGGACGCTCTCCTACGAGCAGTACTTC
15 TRBJ1-2 TRBV11-3 many . CASSLDGDGPDGYTF TGTGCCAGCAGCTTAGATGGGGACGGACCTGATGGCTACACCTTC
14 TRBJ2-3 TRBV6-5 . . CASRLAIRHDTQYF TGTGCCAGCAGACTCGCCATAAGACATGATACGCAGTATTTT
16 TRBJ2-3 TRBV3-1 . . CASSQELIRGADTQYF TGTGCCAGCAGCCAAGAGCTGATTAGGGGGGCAGATACGCAGTATTTT
14 TRBJ2-7 TRBV13 few . CASSLDAGRREQYF TGTGCCAGCAGCTTAGATGCGGGGCGCAGGGAGCAGTACTTC
13 TRBJ2-1 TRBV7-9 . . CASSLAGSGGWFF TGTGCCAGCAGCTTAGCGGGGTCAGGAGGCTGGTTCTTC
13 TRBJ2-1 TRBV7-3 many TRBD1 CASSLDRENEQFF TGTGCCAGCAGCCTGGACAGGGAGAATGAGCAGTTCTTC
15 TRBJ1-6 TRBV12-3/TRBV12-4 . TRBD1 CASSLGQGMNSPLHF TGTGCCAGCAGCTTGGGACAGGGCATGAATTCACCCCTCCACTTT
13 TRBJ2-1 TRBV5-1 many . CASSLRTRDEQFF TGCGCCAGCAGCCTGCGCACTAGGGATGAGCAGTTCTTC
11 TRBJ1-6 TRBV2 . . CASTRNSPLHF TGTGCCAGCACTCGCAATTCACCCCTCCACTTT
15 TRBJ2-1 TRBV30 . TRBD2 CAWSDGRALADEQFF TGTGCCTGGAGTGATGGGAGGGCCTTGGCCGATGAGCAGTTCTTC
14 TRBJ2-5 TRBV7-2 many . CASSFGTPPETQYF TGTGCCAGCAGCTTCGGGACCCCCCCTGAGACCCAGTACTTC
15 TRBJ2-7 TRBV6-1 . . CASSETGTSSYEQYF TGTGCCAGCAGTGAAACGGGGACAAGCTCCTACGAGCAGTACTTC
15 TRBJ1-5 TRBV7-9 many . CASSRSTGSRQPQHF TGTGCCAGCAGCAGATCGACGGGGTCTCGCCAGCCCCAGCATTTT